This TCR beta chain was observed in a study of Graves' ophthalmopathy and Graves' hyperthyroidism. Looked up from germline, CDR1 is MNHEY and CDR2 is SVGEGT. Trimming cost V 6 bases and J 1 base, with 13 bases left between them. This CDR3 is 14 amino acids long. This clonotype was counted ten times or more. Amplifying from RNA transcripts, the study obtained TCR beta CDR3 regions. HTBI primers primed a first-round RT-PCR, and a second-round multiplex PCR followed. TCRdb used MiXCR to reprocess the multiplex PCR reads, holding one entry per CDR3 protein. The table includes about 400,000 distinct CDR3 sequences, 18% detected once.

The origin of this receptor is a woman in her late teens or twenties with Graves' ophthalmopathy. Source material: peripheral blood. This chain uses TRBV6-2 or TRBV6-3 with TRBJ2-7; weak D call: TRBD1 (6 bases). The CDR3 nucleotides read TGTGCCAGCAGGAGGGGGAGAGCGTCCTACGAGCAGTACTTC. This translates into CASRRGRASYEQYF.